Below, 9 T cell receptor beta chains from the same sample are listed, as sequenced in a study of T cell repertoires in cytomegalovirus infection. TCRdb reprocessed the reads with MiXCR, giving one entry per CDR3 protein. The sample records 200,000 to 250,000 distinct CDR3 sequences, approximately 38% being singletons. No antigens are known for them. The sequencing used CD8+ T cells from cultured PBMCs, collected from culture after CMV antigen stimulation. The receptors derive from a human donor in good health (CMV status not recorded). Some clones in this sample may be carry-over from other donors' samples.

The V call is TRBV28, the J call TRBJ1-1; no reliable D call. The germline V and J ends were trimmed by 3 bases and 1 base, with 12 bases remaining between them. The CDR3 covers 15 residues. Per the germline V gene, CDR1 is MDHEN and CDR2 is SYDVKM. CDR3 sequence: CASSFRLRRNTEAFF. In DNA, the CDR3 is TGTGCCAGCAGTTTTCGGCTGCGGAGGAACACTGAAGCTTTCTTT.

The J gene is TRBJ1-3, the V gene TRBV9, with 10 bases aligning to TRBD1. Trimming took 4 bases from V and 5 from J; bases not matched to a gene: 6. Germline CDR1 SGDLS, CDR2 YYNGEE. The CDR3 has 15 amino acids. The CDR3 bases are TGTGCCAGCAGCCGAGGGGACAGGGGCCGAAACACCATATATTTT. Its protein product is CASSRGDRGRNTIYF.

J is TRBJ2-1 and V is TRBV7-8; TRBD2 is a possible D gene (6 bases). The germline V gene has CDR1 SGHVS and CDR2 FQNEAQ. CDR3 length equals 13 residues. Trimming took 4 bases from V and 16 from J, leaving 20 bases between them. The CDR3: CASSYLPGVGGFF. The CDR3 nucleotides read TGTGCCAGCAGCTACCTACCGGGGGTTGGAGGCTTCTTC.

In its sample, this clonotype was seen a few times. The chain combines TRBV7-8 with TRBJ1-1; D may be TRBD1 (5 bases). With 7 bases removed from V and 10 bases from J, the gap between germline ends came to 19 bases. The length of the CDR3 is 13 residues. Germline V gene lookup returns CDR1 SGHVS and CDR2 FQNEAQ. The CDR3 loop reads CASNPHGGMGAFF. Written as DNA, the CDR3 is TGTGCCAGCAACCCTCATGGGGGGATGGGAGCTTTCTTT.

Ten or more counts support this clonotype. The chain carries TRBV6-6 and TRBJ2-1, with 16 nucleotides matching TRBD2. This CDR3 has 19 residues. Germline loops: CDR1 MNHNY, CDR2 SVGAGI (reference sequence). After removal of 7 bases from V and 7 bases from J, the junction contained 16 bases not matched to a gene. The CDR3: CASTPPGLAGGWSGNEQFF. CDR3 sequence (DNA): TGTGCCAGCACTCCTCCGGGACTAGCGGGGGGGTGGAGTGGTAATGAGCAGTTCTTC.

This chain joins TRBV28 and TRBJ2-6; 7 nucleotides line up with TRBD1. Trimming took 5 bases from V and 2 from J; bases not matched to a gene: 9. The germline V gene encodes CDR1 MDHEN and CDR2 SYDVKM. CDR3 length: 17 residues. The CDR3 bases are TGTGCCAGCAGTCGTCCCGGGACAGCAACTGGGGCCAACGTCCTGACTTTC. Translated: CASSRPGTATGANVLTF.

This clonotype has only a few counts. V and J are TRBV7-3 and TRBJ2-3, with a tentative D call TRBD1 (6 bases). Germline V CDR1 and CDR2: SGHTA, FQGTGA. This CDR3 has 18 amino acids. Deletions cut 5 bases from V and 0 bases from J, with 21 bases between. The CDR3 nucleotides read TGTGCCAGCAGCCCAACAGGGTCCGACTTATCTAGCACAGATACGCAGTATTTT. Translation: CASSPTGSDLSSTDTQYF.

The chain is built from TRBV27 and TRBJ1-5; a possible D gene is TRBD1 (6 bases). Germline CDR1 is MNHEY and CDR2 is SMNVEV (reference sequence). There are 14 residues in the CDR3. Trimming removed 8 bases from V and 3 bases from J, with 14 bases in between. The CDR3: CASHTGGLNQPQHF. The CDR3 bases are TGTGCCAGCCATACCGGGGGGCTCAATCAGCCCCAGCATTTT.

The rearrangement uses TRBV20-1 and TRBJ2-1; 8 nucleotides agree with TRBD2. Germline assignment: CDR1 DFQATT and CDR2 SNEGSKA (reference sequence). This CDR3 has 17 residues. The trim removed 0 bases at V and 0 bases at J, leaving 7 bases unmatched. DNA of the CDR3: TGCAGTGCTAGAGATTCGCTAGCGGGTGCCTCCTACAATGAGCAGTTCTTC. Translating gives CSARDSLAGASYNEQFF.